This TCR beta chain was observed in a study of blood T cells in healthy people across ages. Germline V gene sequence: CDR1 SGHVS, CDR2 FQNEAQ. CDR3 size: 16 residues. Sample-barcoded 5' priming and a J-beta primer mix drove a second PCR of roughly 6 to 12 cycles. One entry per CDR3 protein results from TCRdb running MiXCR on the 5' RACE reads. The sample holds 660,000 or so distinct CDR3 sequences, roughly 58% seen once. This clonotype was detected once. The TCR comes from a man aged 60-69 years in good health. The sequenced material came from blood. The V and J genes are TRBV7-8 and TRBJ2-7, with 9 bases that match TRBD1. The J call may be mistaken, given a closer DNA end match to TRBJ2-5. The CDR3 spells CASSPNRDRGFRTQYF. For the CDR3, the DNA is TGTGCCAGCAGCCCAAATCGAGACAGGGGGTTTAGGACCCAGTACTTC.